The present entry profiles one T cell receptor (beta chain) with its context. Seattle enrolled patients during active infection and tracked them longitudinally. V was shortened by 4 bases and J by 0 bases, with 14 bases between the two germline ends. CDR3 size: 16 residues. From germline, CDR1 is SGHRS and CDR2 YFSETQ. The data derive from a study of blood T cell repertoires in COVID-19. Study-wide background: The study drew acute and convalescent COVID-19 samples from the United States, Italy and Spain.

The authors' processing: Reference gene primer amplification yielded estimated nucleated cell counts. Profiling relied on immunoSEQ multiplex PCR, and the TCRdb table lists in-frame clones only, not all of them. V and J calls and clone size come straight from that table; D and trimming were deduced from the DNA. The sample includes approximately 250,000 clones, about 82% of them seen just once. The chain is built from TRBV5-1 and TRBJ2-1; TRBD1 is a possible D gene (5 bases). The receptor comes from a woman older than 75 with COVID-19, enrolled during active disease. Specimen: peripheral blood. CDR3 sequence: CASSLDTPGSYNEQFF. In nucleotides, the CDR3 is TGCGCCAGCAGCCTGGACACACCAGGCTCCTACAATGAGCAGTTCTTC.